The T cell receptor (beta chain) described here comes from a study of blood T cell repertoires in COVID-19. Generated by immunoSEQ multiplex PCR, the TCRdb table keeps only in-frame clones and is missing some. The sample consists of under 150,000 clones, around 85% of them appearing once. From germline, CDR1 is GTSNPN and CDR2 SVGIG (reference sequence). Trimming took 2 bases from V and 13 from J, leaving 17 bases between them. This CDR3 contains 12 residues. Sequenced sample: peripheral blood. This receptor was identified in a woman aged 55-69 years with COVID-19, enrolled during active disease. The rearrangement uses TRBV30 and TRBJ1-2; a weak D match, TRBD1 (5 bases). CDR3 residues: CAWSPGTYSLTF. The CDR3 DNA sequence: TGTGCCTGGAGTCCCGGGACTTATAGTCTCACCTTC.